These 27 T cell receptor beta chains came from one sample sequenced in a study of PD-L1 blockade in urothelial cancer. Stated time point: pretreatment peripheral blood. Data came from immunoSEQ multiplex PCR; TCRdb stores just in-frame clones and leaves some out. The sample lists under 40,000 clones; approximately 80% were seen once. This specimen consisted of PBMCs, obtained around atezolizumab (anti-PD-L1) treatment. Every receptor here comes from a man in his fifties or sixties with urothelial cancer.

The gene calls are TRBV29-1 and TRBJ2-2; D perhaps matches TRBD1 (5 bases). Germline V CDR1 and CDR2: SQVTM, ANQGSEA. The CDR3 length is 11 residues. Trimming left V 6 bases short and J 7 bases short, with 9 bases between. The DNA for the CDR3 is TGCAGCGTCAGAACAGGCGGGGAGCTGTTTTTT. Its translation is CSVRTGGELFF.

The gene calls are TRBV4-1 and TRBJ2-1, with 9 bases that match TRBD2. CDR1 MGHRA and CDR2 YSYEKL come from the germline V gene. The CDR3 runs 16 residues. Trimming at V came to 0 bases and at J to 8 bases, leaving 8 bases not matched to a gene. The CDR3: CASSQDLSGGSYEQFF. In DNA, the CDR3 is TGCGCCAGCAGCCAAGATCTTAGCGGGGGTAGCTATGAGCAGTTCTTC.

V is TRBV10-3 and J is TRBJ1-2; D may be TRBD1 (6 bases). Looked up from germline, CDR1 is ENHRY and CDR2 is SYGVKD. V was shortened by 10 bases and J by 2 bases, with 14 bases between the two germline ends. There are 13 residues in the CDR3. The CDR3 bases are TGTGCCAAGAGCCAGGACAGAAACTATGGCTACACCTTC. Protein product: CAKSQDRNYGYTF.

This chain joins TRBV28 and TRBJ2-7; D unclear. Germline values: CDR1 MDHEN, CDR2 SYDVKM. V gave up 3 bases and J gave up 6 bases, with 9 bases separating them. CDR3 length equals 12 residues. The CDR3 here is CASSFLALEQYF. The CDR3 nucleotides are TGTGCCAGCAGTTTCCTGGCCCTCGAGCAGTACTTC.

The chain couples TRBV19 to TRBJ1-1, with D tentatively TRBD1 (6 bases). Deletions cut 4 bases from V and 7 bases from J, with 10 bases between. In germline, CDR1 is LNHDA, CDR2 SQIVND (reference sequence). This CDR3 has 12 residues. CDR3 residues: CASSTGDGEAFF. CDR3 DNA sequence: TGTGCCAGTAGTACAGGGGACGGTGAAGCTTTCTTT.

V gene TRBV2 combines with J gene TRBJ2-3; 9 bases agree with TRBD2. Trimming cost V 10 bases and J 3 bases; bases outside gene matches: 5. This CDR3 has 13 residues. The germline V gene encodes CDR1 SNHLY and CDR2 FYNNEI. The CDR3 is CATRLAETDTQYF. CDR3 nucleotide sequence: TGTGCCACCAGACTAGCGGAGACAGATACGCAGTATTTT. Based on the CDR3 plus reference TRBV2 and TRBJ2-3, the full variable domain is EPEVTQTPSHQVTQMGQEVILRCVPISNHLYFYWYRQILGQKVEFLVSFYNNEISEKSEIFDDQFSVERPDGSNFTLKIRSTKLEDSAMYFCATRLAETDTQYFGPGTRLTVL.

The chain couples TRBV5-1 to TRBJ2-6, with 10 bases identical to TRBD1. V lost 1 base to trimming and J lost 0 bases; unmatched junction nucleotides: 4. In germline, CDR1 is SGHRS, CDR2 YFSETQ. This CDR3 has 18 amino acids. The CDR3 sequence: CASSLQGQGNSGANVLTF. The CDR3 coding sequence is TGCGCCAGCAGCTTGCAGGGACAGGGGAACTCTGGGGCCAACGTCCTGACTTTC.

The chain carries TRBV18 and TRBJ1-1, with TRBD1 matching 10 bases. The CDR3 sequence is 16 residues long. The ends lost 4 bases at V and 8 bases at J; junction bases unmatched: 13. Germline CDR1 is KGHSH and CDR2 is LQKENI. CDR3 in amino acids: CASSREQPGQGSEAFF. Written as DNA, the CDR3 is TGTGCCAGCTCACGGGAACAACCGGGACAGGGGTCAGAAGCTTTCTTT.

J is TRBJ2-3 and V is TRBV5-4; TRBD1 agrees at 9 bases. The CDR3 length is 15 residues. Looked up from germline, CDR1 is SGHNT and CDR2 is YYREEE (reference sequence). J gave up 1 base and V 3 bases, and 3 bases lay outside the gene matches. The DNA of the CDR3 is TGTGCCAGCAGCTCCCGGGACAGGGGCACAGATACGCAGTATTTT. This encodes CASSSRDRGTDTQYF.

The chain's CDR3 is CASSSTAVGNTIYF. The CDR3 region has the DNA TGTGCCAGCTCATCGACAGCAGTGGGAAACACCATATATTTT. V gene TRBV18 combines with J gene TRBJ1-3; possibly TRBD1 for D (5 bases). The length of the CDR3 is 14 residues. Germline CDR1 is KGHSH and CDR2 is LQKENI. Trimming took off 5 bases at V and 4 bases at J, with 12 bases between the two ends.

The gene calls are TRBV11-2 and TRBJ2-5, with 10 bases lining up with TRBD1. Germline V gene lookup returns CDR1 SGHAT and CDR2 FQNNGV. The trim removed 1 base at V and 10 bases at J, leaving 9 bases unmatched. CDR3 length: 15 amino acids. The CDR3 DNA follows: TGTGCCAGCAGCTTAGCCCCGGGACAGGGGATGATCCAGTACTTC. Amino acid sequence: CASSLAPGQGMIQYF.

This clone is medium-sized (0.01 to 0.1%). This chain connects TRBV19 to TRBJ2-3; D is undetermined. The length of the CDR3 is 14 residues. V was trimmed by 3 bases and J by 2 bases, leaving 9 bases between them. CDR1 and CDR2 from the germline V gene are LNHDA and SQIVND (reference sequence). CDR3 bases: TGTGCCAGTAGTATTTCCAGCGACACAGATACGCAGTATTTT. Translated: CASSISSDTDTQYF. The entire variable domain, with the rest obtained from reference TRBV19 and TRBJ2-3, is as follows: DGGITQSPKYLFRKEGQNVTLSCEQNLNHDAMYWYRQDPGQGLRLIYYSQIVNDFQKGDIAEGYSVSREKKESFPLTVTSAQKNPTAFYLCASSISSDTDTQYFGPGTRLTVL.

The chain combines TRBV30 with TRBJ2-7; the D gene is possibly TRBD1 (6 bases). The CDR3 is 12 amino acids. The V gene's germline CDR1 is GTSNPN and CDR2 SVGIG (reference sequence). Trimming removed 2 bases at V and 7 bases at J, with 12 bases between. This chain's CDR3 is CAWSPPGVEQYF. The CDR3, as DNA: TGTGCCTGGAGTCCTCCAGGGGTTGAGCAGTACTTC. Full variable domain (rest looked up from reference TRBV30 and TRBJ2-7): SQTIHQWPATLVQPVGSPLSLECTVEGTSNPNLYWYRQAAGRGLQLLFYSVGIGQISSEVPQNLSASRPQDRQFILSSKKLLLSDSGFYLCAWSPPGVEQYFGPGTRLTVT.

The chain uses TRBV7-9 and TRBJ2-5; 7 nucleotides line up with TRBD1. Losses at the gene ends were 5 bases for V and 5 bases for J; bases not matched to a gene: 5. Germline CDR1 reads SEHNR; CDR2 reads FQNEAQ (reference sequence). This CDR3 is built from 13 residues. CDR3 in amino acids: CASSPRGLETQYF. The CDR3 DNA reads as TGTGCCAGCAGCCCGAGGGGGCTGGAGACCCAGTACTTC. The whole variable domain, remainder taken from reference TRBV7-9 and TRBJ2-5, is DTGVSQNPRHKITKRGQNVTFRCDPISEHNRLYWYRQTLGQGPEFLTYFQNEAQLEKSRLLSDRFSAERPKGSFSTLEIQRTEQGDSAMYLCASSPRGLETQYFGPGTRLLVL.

The V and J genes are TRBV9 and TRBJ2-5, with 7 bases lining up with TRBD2. CDR3 length: 13 amino acids. The trim removed 4 bases at V and 2 bases at J, leaving 2 bases unmatched. CDR1 is SGDLS, CDR2 YYNGEE, per germline. CDR3 coding DNA: TGTGCCAGCAGCAAAGCGGGGCAAGAGACCCAGTACTTC. Translation: CASSKAGQETQYF.

The V gene is TRBV5-1, the J gene TRBJ2-7; D is perhaps TRBD2 (7 bases). CDR1 and CDR2 (germline): SGHRS, YFSETQ. CDR3 length equals 14 residues. V lost 6 bases, J lost 3 bases, and 16 bases lay in between. CDR3 loop: CASTREGGNYEQYF. The DNA for the CDR3 is TGCGCCAGCACCCGAGAGGGGGGGAACTACGAGCAGTACTTC.

This sequence joins TRBV4-1 and TRBJ2-3; TRBD2 aligns across 7 bases. V was clipped by 5 bases and J by 6 bases; unmatched bases: 8. Germline V lookup: CDR1 MGHRA, CDR2 YSYEKL. The CDR3 is made up of 14 amino acids. The CDR3 DNA reads TGCGCCAGCAGCTTCGGGACTATCGGCGATACGCAGTATTTT. Encoded protein: CASSFGTIGDTQYF.

The CDR3 loop is CSAAGQGFRYF. For the CDR3, the DNA is TGCAGTGCAGCGGGACAGGGGTTTAGGTACTTC. This chain uses TRBV20-1 with TRBJ2-7, with 10 bases fitting TRBD1. The CDR3 is 11 residues long. The germline V gene has CDR1 DFQATT and CDR2 SNEGSKA (reference sequence). The V and J ends lost 6 bases and 12 bases, in that order; junction bases with no gene match: 8.

The V call is TRBV18, the J call TRBJ2-4; 9 bases are a match to TRBD1. Germline-derived CDR1 and CDR2 are KGHSH and LQKENI. V dropped 1 base and J dropped 5; count of bases not matched to a gene: 12. The CDR3 consists of 18 residues. In DNA, the CDR3 is TGTGCCAGCTCACCACAGGGACAGGGCCGTTATCTGGAAAACATTCAGTACTTC. This codes for CASSPQGQGRYLENIQYF.

Comments on this clone: One junction end disagrees with the germline gene, perhaps due to a read error. The V and J genes are TRBV6-5 and TRBJ1-4; 7 bases fit TRBD1. This CDR3 is built from 14 residues. Germline CDR1 MNHEY, CDR2 SVGAGI. This CDR3 is CASSRDRENGKLFF. The CDR3 nucleotides read TGTGCCAGCAGTCGCGACAGGGAAAATGGAAAACTGTTTTTT.

This chain uses TRBV4-1 with TRBJ2-1; possibly TRBD1 for D (5 bases). The V end was cut by 3 bases, the J end by 5 bases, with 20 bases between. Germline assignment: CDR1 MGHRA and CDR2 YSYEKL. CDR3 length equals 17 residues. DNA of the CDR3: TGCGCCAGCAGCCACACGCTTTCCCAGGGTGGGGACAATGAGCAGTTCTTC. Translated: CASSHTLSQGGDNEQFF.

This clone was recorded a few times. V gene TRBV7-9 combines with J gene TRBJ2-3, with 13 positions matching TRBD2. The V segment lost 5 bases and the J segment 0 bases; nucleotides outside the gene matches: 8. Per germline, CDR1 SEHNR and CDR2 FQNEAQ (reference sequence). CDR3 length: 18 amino acids. Here the CDR3 DNA reads TGTGCCAGCAGCCCCCGACTAGCGGGGGGCACTAGCACAGATACGCAGTATTTT. Its protein product is CASSPRLAGGTSTDTQYF.

The gene calls are TRBV6-5 and TRBJ1-5, with D unresolved. The CDR3 has 13 residues. Germline values: CDR1 MNHEY, CDR2 SVGAGI. Trimming took 6 bases from V and 0 from J, leaving 6 bases between them. The CDR3 DNA follows: TGTGCCAGCAGCGACTATAGCAATCAGCCCCAGCATTTT. Protein: CASSDYSNQPQHF.

This CDR3 reads CAWDPGQVNQPQHF. The CDR3 DNA reads TGTGCCTGGGATCCGGGACAGGTCAATCAGCCCCAGCATTTT. The chain couples TRBV30 to TRBJ1-5, with 8 nucleotides matching TRBD1. The trim removed 5 bases at V and 3 bases at J, leaving 6 bases unmatched. CDR1 and CDR2 from the germline V gene are GTSNPN and SVGIG (reference sequence). CDR3 length: 14 residues.

The chain couples TRBV4-1 to TRBJ2-1; D remains ambiguous. With 1 base removed from V and 5 bases from J, the gap between germline ends came to 12 bases. The CDR3 runs 15 residues. Germline V gene sequence: CDR1 MGHRA, CDR2 YSYEKL. As DNA, the CDR3 is TGCGCCAGCAGCCAAGTCTCTACCGTTGACAATGAGCAGTTCTTC. This gives the protein CASSQVSTVDNEQFF.

The V and J genes are TRBV2 and TRBJ2-2, with a possible D match to TRBD2 (5 bases). The CDR3 is 14 amino acids. The V end was cut by 6 bases, the J end by 1 base, with 9 bases between. Germline V gene lookup returns CDR1 SNHLY and CDR2 FYNNEI. The chain's CDR3 is CASRPGLNTGELFF. In DNA, the CDR3 is TGTGCCAGCAGACCAGGACTGAACACCGGGGAGCTGTTTTTT.

The gene calls are TRBV7-2 and TRBJ1-1; D is unclear. Germline lookup yields CDR1 SGHTA and CDR2 FQGNSA. The V end lost 5 bases, the J end lost 5 bases, and 15 bases lay between the germline ends. The CDR3 is made up of 14 amino acids. The CDR3 protein is CASSLGEERTEAFF. CDR3 in DNA: TGTGCCAGCAGCCTCGGGGAGGAGAGGACTGAAGCTTTCTTT. The complete variable domain, with remaining parts taken from reference TRBV7-2 and TRBJ1-1, reads GAGVSQSPSNKVTEKGKDVELRCDPISGHTALYWYRQSLGQGLEFLIYFQGNSAPDKSGLPSDRFSAERTGGSVSTLTIQRTQQEDSAVYLCASSLGEERTEAFFGQGTRLTVV.